This T cell receptor (beta chain) was captured by sequencing in a study of blood T cells in healthy people across ages. Losses at the gene ends were 6 bases for V and 0 bases for J; bases not matched to a gene: 6. CDR3 size: 17 residues. Each donor was a healthy Caucasian individual from Russia, aged roughly 6 to 100. The authors ran a second PCR of roughly 7 to 11 cycles using a sample-barcoded 5' primer and a J-beta primer mix. TCRdb re-analysed the 5' RACE reads in MiXCR, keeping a single row per CDR3 protein. This sample carries 890,000 or so distinct CDR3 sequences, around 62% of them seen once, and the ten largest clones take about a quarter.

This clonotype was obtained from a man aged 25-40 years in good health. Sequencing was carried out using blood. This chain uses TRBV12-3 or TRBV12-4 with TRBJ2-3; 13 bases are a match to TRBD2. CDR3 region: CASRAGTSGVSTDTQYF. CDR3 DNA: TGTGCCAGCAGGGCCGGGACTAGCGGGGTTAGCACAGATACGCAGTATTTT.